Below are 10 T cell receptor beta chains sequenced from a single sample in a study of blood T cell repertoires in COVID-19. Generated by immunoSEQ multiplex PCR, the TCRdb table keeps only in-frame clones and is missing some. Of 71,000 or so clones listed, approximately 83% are singletons. The source material was peripheral blood. These receptor sequences come from a man between 65 and 85 years old with acute or convalescent COVID-19.

This clone was picked up a small number of times. This chain joins TRBV7-8 and TRBJ2-5, with 11 bases fitting TRBD1. With V trimmed by 5 bases and J by 2 bases, 4 bases remained unmatched. This CDR3 contains 15 residues. Germline loops: CDR1 SGHVS, CDR2 FQNEAQ. The DNA of the CDR3 is TGTGCCAGCAGCGACCGGGACAGGGGGCAAGAGACCCAGTACTTC. This sequence encodes CASSDRDRGQETQYF.

This chain links TRBV5-1 with TRBJ2-7; TRBD2 might be the D (6 bases). V was pared by 4 bases and J by 2 bases, with 13 bases between. CDR1 SGHRS and CDR2 YFSETQ come from the germline V gene. The CDR3 is 14 residues long. CDR3 sequence reads: CASSPALATYEQYF. CDR3 DNA: TGCGCCAGCAGCCCGGCACTAGCCACCTACGAGCAGTACTTC.

The chain couples TRBV24-1 to TRBJ1-1; no definite D call. This CDR3 is built from 14 residues. Germline V lookup: CDR1 KGHDR, CDR2 SFDVKD. V dropped 4 bases and J dropped 4 bases, with 12 bases sitting between them. Here the CDR3 reads CATSDRLRPTEAFF. Here the CDR3 DNA reads TGTGCCACCAGTGACCGCCTGCGGCCCACTGAAGCTTTCTTT.

The chain couples TRBV27 to TRBJ1-1; weak D call: TRBD1 (5 bases). CDR3 size: 13 residues. Germline CDR1 reads MNHEY; CDR2 reads SMNVEV (reference sequence). With 10 bases removed from V and 4 bases from J, the gap between germline ends came to 16 bases. CDR3 in DNA: TGTGCCACCTATTCAGGGTTGGGCACTGAAGCTTTCTTT. It codes for CATYSGLGTEAFF.

V usage is TRBV7-6 and J usage is TRBJ1-3; TRBD1 aligns across 8 bases. From germline, CDR1 is SGHVS and CDR2 FNYEAQ. V dropped 5 bases and J dropped 3; count of bases not matched to a gene: 3. The CDR3 extends over 14 amino acids. CDR3 in DNA: TGTGCCAGCAGCCTCGGACAGGGTGGAAACACCATATATTTT. The encoded protein is CASSLGQGGNTIYF.

The V gene is TRBV5-1, the J gene TRBJ1-1; 8 bases are a match to TRBD1. The CDR3 totals 16 residues. CDR1 is SGHRS and CDR2 is YFSETQ in the germline V gene. With 3 bases clipped from V and 4 bases from J, the junction kept 11 bases outside the gene matches. For the CDR3, the DNA is TGCGCCAGCAGCTCGCAGGGCTCAGGGGGCACCACTGAAGCTTTCTTT. It codes for CASSSQGSGGTTEAFF.

This clone was seen a few times. The V and J genes are TRBV6-6 and TRBJ2-7; 9 nucleotides match TRBD1. The CDR3 length is 15 residues. After removal of 8 bases from V and 3 bases from J, the junction contained 11 bases not matched to a gene. Germline V lookup: CDR1 MNHNY, CDR2 SVGAGI (reference sequence). The CDR3 reads CASLSRPGQGYEQYF. The CDR3 DNA reads as TGTGCCAGCCTTTCTAGGCCGGGACAGGGCTACGAGCAGTACTTC.

In this sample, this clone turned up once. The gene calls are TRBV7-9 and TRBJ1-5; a weak D match, TRBD1 (6 bases). V was shortened by 5 bases and J by 0 bases, with 11 bases between the two germline ends. The CDR3 runs to 15 residues. Germline values: CDR1 SEHNR, CDR2 FQNEAQ (reference sequence). The CDR3 loop reads CASSPGHYSNQPQHF. The CDR3 coding sequence is TGTGCCAGCAGCCCGGGACATTATAGCAATCAGCCCCAGCATTTT. The full variable domain, in which reference TRBV7-9 and TRBJ1-5 provide the parts outside the CDR3, is DTGVSQNPRHKITKRGQNVTFRCDPISEHNRLYWYRQTLGQGPEFLTYFQNEAQLEKSRLLSDRFSAERPKGSFSTLEIQRTEQGDSAMYLCASSPGHYSNQPQHFGDGTRLSIL.

The V call is TRBV18, the J call TRBJ1-4, with 8 bases that match TRBD1. The CDR3 runs to 14 residues. Trimming at V came to 5 bases and at J to 8 bases, leaving 7 bases not matched to a gene. Germline CDR1 and CDR2: KGHSH and LQKENI. The CDR3 here is CASSTTGVEEKLFF. The CDR3 bases are TGTGCCAGCTCAACGACAGGGGTTGAGGAAAAACTGTTTTTT.

The CDR3 loop reads CAWRLGSGYTF. The DNA of the CDR3 is TGTGCCTGGAGGCTGGGGAGCGGCTACACCTTC. This chain joins TRBV30 and TRBJ1-2; no reliable D call. The CDR3 runs to 11 residues. Trimming removed 3 bases from V and 8 bases from J, with 10 bases in between. The germline CDR1 and CDR2 sequences are GTSNPN and SVGIG (reference sequence).